This note documents a single TCR beta chain sequence. Its antigen remains unidentified. Germline CDR1 and CDR2: WNHNN and SYGVQD (reference sequence). With 3 bases clipped from V and 0 bases from J, the junction kept 9 bases outside the gene matches. The CDR3 has 19 amino acids. This entry comes from a study of siplizumab effects on memory and regulatory T cells. Study-level results: The naive T cell population seemed more diverse than memory cells and seemed a major contributor to the alloresponse. A naive or memory phenotype could not be assigned to roughly 80-97% of the proliferating CD4+ or CD8+ clones.

Only in-frame clones appear in the TCRdb table, and some are missing; sequencing was by immunoSEQ multiplex PCR. The sample has some 65,000 clones; around 90% are singletons. The sequence derives from a human donor in good health. V and J are TRBV10-1 and TRBJ2-1, with 12 positions matching TRBD2. Sequencing used Tregs sorted from blood. The CDR3, as DNA: TGCGCCAGCAGTGACCACTCTAGCGGGAGGGCCTTCTCCTACAATGAGCAGTTCTTC. Protein: CASSDHSSGRAFSYNEQFF.